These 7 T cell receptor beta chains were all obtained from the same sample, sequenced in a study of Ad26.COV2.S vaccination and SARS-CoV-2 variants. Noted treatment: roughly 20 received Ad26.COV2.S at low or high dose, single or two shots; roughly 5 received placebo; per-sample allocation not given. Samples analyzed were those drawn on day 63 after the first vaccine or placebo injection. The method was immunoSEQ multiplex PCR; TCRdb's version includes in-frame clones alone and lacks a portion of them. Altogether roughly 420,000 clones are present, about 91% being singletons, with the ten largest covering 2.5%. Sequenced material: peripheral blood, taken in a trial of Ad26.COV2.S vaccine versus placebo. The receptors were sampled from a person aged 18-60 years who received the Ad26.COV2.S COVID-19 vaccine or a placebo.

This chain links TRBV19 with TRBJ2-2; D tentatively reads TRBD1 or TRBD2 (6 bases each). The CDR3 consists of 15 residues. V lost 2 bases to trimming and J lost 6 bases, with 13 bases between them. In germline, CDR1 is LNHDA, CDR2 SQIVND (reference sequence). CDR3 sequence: CASSIWGAIPGELFF. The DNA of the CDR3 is TGTGCCAGTAGTATATGGGGGGCGATACCCGGGGAGCTGTTTTTT.

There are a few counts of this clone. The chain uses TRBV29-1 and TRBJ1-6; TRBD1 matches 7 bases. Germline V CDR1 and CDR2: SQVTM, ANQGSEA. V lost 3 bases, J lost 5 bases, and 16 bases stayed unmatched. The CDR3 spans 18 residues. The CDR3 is CSVEGTDRALPNNSPLHF. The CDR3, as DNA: TGCAGCGTTGAGGGGACCGACAGGGCCCTGCCTAATAATTCACCCCTCCACTTT. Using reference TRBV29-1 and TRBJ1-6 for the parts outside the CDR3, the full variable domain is SAVISQKPSRDICQRGTSLTIQCQVDSQVTMMFWYRQQPGQSLTLIATANQGSEATYESGFVIDKFPISRPNLTFSTLTVSNMSPEDSSIYLCSVEGTDRALPNNSPLHFGNGTRLTVT.

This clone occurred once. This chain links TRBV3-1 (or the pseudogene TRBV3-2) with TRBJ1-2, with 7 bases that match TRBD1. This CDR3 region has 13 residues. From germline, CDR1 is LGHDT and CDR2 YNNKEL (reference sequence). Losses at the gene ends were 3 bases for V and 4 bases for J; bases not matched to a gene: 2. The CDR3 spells CASSQGQTYGYTF. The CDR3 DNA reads TGTGCCAGCAGCCAGGGACAGACCTATGGCTACACCTTC.

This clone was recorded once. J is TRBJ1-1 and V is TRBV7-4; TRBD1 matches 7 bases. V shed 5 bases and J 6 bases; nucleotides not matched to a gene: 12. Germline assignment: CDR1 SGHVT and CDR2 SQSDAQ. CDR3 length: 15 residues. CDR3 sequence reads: CASSGKNRGWAEAFF. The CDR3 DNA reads TGTGCCAGCAGCGGCAAAAACAGGGGATGGGCTGAAGCTTTCTTT.

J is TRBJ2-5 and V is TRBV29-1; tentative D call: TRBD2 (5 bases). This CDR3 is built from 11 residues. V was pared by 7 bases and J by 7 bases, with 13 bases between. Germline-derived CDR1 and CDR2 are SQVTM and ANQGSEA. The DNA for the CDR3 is TGCAGCGCGGGGAGTCGGGGGACCCAGTACTTC. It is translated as CSAGSRGTQYF.

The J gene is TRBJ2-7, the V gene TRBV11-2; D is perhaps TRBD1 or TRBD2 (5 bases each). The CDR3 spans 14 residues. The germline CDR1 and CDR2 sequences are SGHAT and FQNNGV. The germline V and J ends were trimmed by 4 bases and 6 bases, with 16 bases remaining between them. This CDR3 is CASSSPGWTSEQYF. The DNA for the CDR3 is TGTGCCAGCAGCTCCCCGGGGTGGACAAGCGAGCAGTACTTC.

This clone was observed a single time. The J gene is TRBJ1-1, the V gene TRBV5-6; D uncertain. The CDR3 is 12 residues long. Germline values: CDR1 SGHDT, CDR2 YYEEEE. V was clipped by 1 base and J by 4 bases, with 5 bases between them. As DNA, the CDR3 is TGTGCCAGCAGCTTGTCGGGCACTGAAGCTTTCTTT. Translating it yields CASSLSGTEAFF. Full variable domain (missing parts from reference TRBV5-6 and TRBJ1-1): DAGVTQSPTHLIKTRGQQVTLRCSPKSGHDTVSWYQQALGQGPQFIFQYYEEEERQRGNFPDRFSGHQFPNYSSELNVNALLLGDSALYLCASSLSGTEAFFGQGTRLTVV.